What follows describes a single T cell receptor beta chain. The antigen is not known. This sample was included in a study of T cell responses to AZD1222 COVID-19 vaccine. Study information: Researchers grouped second doses given at about 4 or about 12 weeks into one pool. The study's findings and limits: Females outnumbered males among donors, who were mostly white British; clonal diversity was possibly underestimated. Vaccine-related CD4 TCRs covered spike, predominating at 160-218 and 743-854.

The protocol was immunoSEQ multiplex PCR, while the TCRdb copy is restricted to in-frame clones and leaves out a portion. The data contain roughly 150,000 clones, roughly 92% of them singletons. CDR3 size: 11 residues. Germline CDR1 and CDR2: MNHEY and SVGAGI. The germline V and J ends were trimmed by 8 bases and 9 bases, with 13 bases remaining between them. The chain is built from TRBV6-5 and TRBJ1-1; D uncertain. The TCR originated in an adult in good health. The material sequenced was peripheral blood, taken on day 0 of AZD1222 vaccination. The CDR3 DNA reads as TGTGCCAGCGCCCAAAGCGGGAAAGCTTTCTTT. Encoded protein: CASAQSGKAFF.